A single TCR beta chain is shown here with its context. Its matching antigen is unknown. The entry originates in a study of CD8 T cells in Susac syndrome. Study background: Intravenous immunoglobulin alone or corticosteroids were being given to patients with Susac syndrome at blood draw, unless they were therapy-naive.

Germline V gene sequence: CDR1 DFQATT, CDR2 SNEGSKA (reference sequence). Trimming pared 0 bases from V and 3 bases from J, leaving 9 bases between. The CDR3 covers 13 residues. Study results and caveats: Among people with Susac, CD8+ clonal expansion was greatest in TEMRA cells and active patients.

Negative isolation yielded CD8+ and CD4+ T cells; FACS enriched TEMRA cells. When the RNA was reverse transcribed, random hexamers were used with an input of roughly 0.45 to 1 ug. A multiplex approach, immunoSEQ multiplex PCR, amplified TCR beta CDR3 across 54 Vbeta and 13 Jbeta. TCRdb reanalysed the immunoSEQ multiplex PCR reads using MiXCR and keeps one entry per CDR3 protein. The sample gives under 110,000 distinct CDR3 sequences, 94% of which show up once; about 0.41% is in the top ten. Input material: CD8+ T cells from PBMCs. The receptor was isolated from a human donor with Susac syndrome. The V and J genes are TRBV20-1 and TRBJ2-7, with a weak D call TRBD2 (6 bases). CDR3 region: CSARDGEDYEQYF. The CDR3 DNA is TGCAGTGCTAGAGATGGGGAGGACTACGAGCAGTACTTC.